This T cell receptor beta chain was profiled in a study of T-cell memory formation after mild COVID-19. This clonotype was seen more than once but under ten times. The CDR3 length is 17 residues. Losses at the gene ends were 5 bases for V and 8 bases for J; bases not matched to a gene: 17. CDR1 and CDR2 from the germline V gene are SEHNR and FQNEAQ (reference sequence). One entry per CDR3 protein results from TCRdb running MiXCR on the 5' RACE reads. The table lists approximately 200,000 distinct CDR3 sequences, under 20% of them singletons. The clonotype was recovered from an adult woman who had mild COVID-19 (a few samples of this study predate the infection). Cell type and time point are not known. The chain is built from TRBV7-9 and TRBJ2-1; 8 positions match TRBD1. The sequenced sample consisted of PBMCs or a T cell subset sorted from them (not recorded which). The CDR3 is CASSLLPRQGLRDEQFF. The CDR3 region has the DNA TGTGCCAGCAGCCTACTCCCGCGACAGGGGCTAAGGGATGAGCAGTTCTTC.